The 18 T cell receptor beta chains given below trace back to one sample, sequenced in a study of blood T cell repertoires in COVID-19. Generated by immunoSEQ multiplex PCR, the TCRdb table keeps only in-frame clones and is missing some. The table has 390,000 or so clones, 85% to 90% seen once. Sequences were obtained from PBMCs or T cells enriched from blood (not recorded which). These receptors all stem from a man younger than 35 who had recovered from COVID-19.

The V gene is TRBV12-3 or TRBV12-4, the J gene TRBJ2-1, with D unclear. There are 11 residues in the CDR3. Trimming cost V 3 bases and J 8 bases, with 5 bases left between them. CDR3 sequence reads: CASSFRYEQFF. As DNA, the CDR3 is TGTGCCAGCAGTTTCCGGTATGAGCAGTTCTTC.

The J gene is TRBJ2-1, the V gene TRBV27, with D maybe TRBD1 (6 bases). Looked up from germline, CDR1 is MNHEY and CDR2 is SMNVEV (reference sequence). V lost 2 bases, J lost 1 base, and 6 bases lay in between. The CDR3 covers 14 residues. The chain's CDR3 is CASSLQGSYNEQFF. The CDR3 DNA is TGTGCCAGCAGTTTACAGGGGTCCTACAATGAGCAGTTCTTC.

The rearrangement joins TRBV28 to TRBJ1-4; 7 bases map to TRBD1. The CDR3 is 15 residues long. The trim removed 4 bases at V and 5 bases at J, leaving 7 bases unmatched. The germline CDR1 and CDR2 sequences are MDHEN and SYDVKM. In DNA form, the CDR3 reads TGTGCCAGCAGTTATAGGGGGCTTAGAAATGAAAAACTGTTTTTT. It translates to CASSYRGLRNEKLFF.

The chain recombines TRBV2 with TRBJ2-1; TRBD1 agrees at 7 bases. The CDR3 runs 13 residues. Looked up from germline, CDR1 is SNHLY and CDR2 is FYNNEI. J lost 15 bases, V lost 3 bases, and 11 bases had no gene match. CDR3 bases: TGTGCCAGCAGTGAGGGATTGACAGGGATGCTGTTCTTC. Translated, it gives CASSEGLTGMLFF.

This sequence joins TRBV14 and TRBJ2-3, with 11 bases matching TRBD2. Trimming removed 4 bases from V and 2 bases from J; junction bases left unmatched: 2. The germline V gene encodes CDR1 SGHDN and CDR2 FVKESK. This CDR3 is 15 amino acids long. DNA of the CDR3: TGTGCCAGCAGCCTGGGACTAGCGGTCACAGATACGCAGTATTTT. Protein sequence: CASSLGLAVTDTQYF.

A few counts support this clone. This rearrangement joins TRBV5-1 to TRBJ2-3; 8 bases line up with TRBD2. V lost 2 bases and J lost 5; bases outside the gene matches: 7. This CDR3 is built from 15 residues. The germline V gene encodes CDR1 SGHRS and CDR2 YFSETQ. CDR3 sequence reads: CASSFRGGAGDTQYF. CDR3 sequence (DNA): TGCGCCAGCAGCTTCCGGGGGGGGGCAGGAGATACGCAGTATTTT.

CDR3 coding DNA: TGTGCCAGCAGCTACTTACCTACAGGGTGGGAGACCCAGTACTTC. This gives the protein CASSYLPTGWETQYF. The chain recombines TRBV7-2 with TRBJ2-5, with a weak D call TRBD1 (6 bases). The CDR3 runs to 15 residues. Germline values: CDR1 SGHTA, CDR2 FQGNSA. The germline V and J ends were trimmed by 4 bases and 5 bases, with 17 bases remaining between them.

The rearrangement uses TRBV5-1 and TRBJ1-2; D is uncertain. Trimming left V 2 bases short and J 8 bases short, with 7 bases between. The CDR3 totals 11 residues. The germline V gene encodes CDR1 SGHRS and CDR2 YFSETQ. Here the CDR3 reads CASSFAGGYTF. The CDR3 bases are TGCGCCAGCAGCTTTGCGGGCGGCTACACCTTC.

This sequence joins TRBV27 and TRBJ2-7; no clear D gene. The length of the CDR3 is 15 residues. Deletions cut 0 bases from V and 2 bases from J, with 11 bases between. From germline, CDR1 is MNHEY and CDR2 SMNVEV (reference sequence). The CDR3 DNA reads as TGTGCCAGCAGTTTATCTCCCAGGTTCCCCTACGAGCAGTACTTC. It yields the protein CASSLSPRFPYEQYF.

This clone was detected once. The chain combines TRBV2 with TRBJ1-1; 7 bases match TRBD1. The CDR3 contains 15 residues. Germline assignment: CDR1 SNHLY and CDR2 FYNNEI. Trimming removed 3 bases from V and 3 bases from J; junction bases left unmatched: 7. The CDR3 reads CASSESRGVDTEAFF. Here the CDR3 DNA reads TGTGCCAGCAGTGAGTCCAGGGGGGTCGACACTGAAGCTTTCTTT. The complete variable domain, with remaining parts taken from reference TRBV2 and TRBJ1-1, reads EPEVTQTPSHQVTQMGQEVILRCVPISNHLYFYWYRQILGQKVEFLVSFYNNEISEKSEIFDDQFSVERPDGSNFTLKIRSTKLEDSAMYFCASSESRGVDTEAFFGQGTRLTVV.

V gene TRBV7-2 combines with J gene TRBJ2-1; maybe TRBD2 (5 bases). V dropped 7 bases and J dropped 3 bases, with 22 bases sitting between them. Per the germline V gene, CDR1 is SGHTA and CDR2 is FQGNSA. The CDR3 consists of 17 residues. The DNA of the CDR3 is TGTGCCAGCACCATAGGGAGAGGGAGTGCCGACTACAATGAGCAGTTCTTC. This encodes CASTIGRGSADYNEQFF.

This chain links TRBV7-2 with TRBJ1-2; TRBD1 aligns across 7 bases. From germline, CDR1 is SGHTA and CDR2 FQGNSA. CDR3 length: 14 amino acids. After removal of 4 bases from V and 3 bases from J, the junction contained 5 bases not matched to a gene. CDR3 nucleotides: TGTGCCAGCAGCTCTACCACAGGGGACTATGGCTACACCTTC. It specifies CASSSTTGDYGYTF.

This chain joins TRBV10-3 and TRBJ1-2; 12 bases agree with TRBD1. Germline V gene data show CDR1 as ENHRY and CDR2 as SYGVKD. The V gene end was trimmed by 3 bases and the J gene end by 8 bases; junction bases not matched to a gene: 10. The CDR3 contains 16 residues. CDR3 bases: TGTGCCATCAGTGATTTTGGGACAGGGGGCGAGCGGGGCTACACCTTC. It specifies CAISDFGTGGERGYTF.

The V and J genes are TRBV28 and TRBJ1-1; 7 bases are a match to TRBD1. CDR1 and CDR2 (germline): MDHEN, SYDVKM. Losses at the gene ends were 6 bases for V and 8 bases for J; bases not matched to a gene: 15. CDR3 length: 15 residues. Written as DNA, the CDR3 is TGTGCCAGCAGGCTCGGGACAGTGTTTTCCACGGAAGCTTTCTTT. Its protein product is CASRLGTVFSTEAFF.

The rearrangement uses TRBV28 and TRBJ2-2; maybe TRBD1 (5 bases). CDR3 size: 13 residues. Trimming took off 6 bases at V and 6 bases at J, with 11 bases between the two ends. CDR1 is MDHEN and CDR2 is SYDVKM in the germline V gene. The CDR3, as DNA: TGTGCCAGCAGCCTCAGGGTTCCCGGGGAGCTGTTTTTT. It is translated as CASSLRVPGELFF.

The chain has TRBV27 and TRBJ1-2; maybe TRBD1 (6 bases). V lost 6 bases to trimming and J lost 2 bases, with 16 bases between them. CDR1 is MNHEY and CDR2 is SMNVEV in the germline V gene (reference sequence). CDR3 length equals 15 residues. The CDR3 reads CASRTQQQGNYGYTF. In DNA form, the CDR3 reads TGTGCCAGCAGGACTCAGCAACAGGGAAACTATGGCTACACCTTC.

CDR3 region: CASTLQGTGELFF. DNA of the CDR3: TGTGCCAGCACCCTCCAGGGTACCGGGGAGCTGTTTTTT. The chain employs TRBV12-3 or TRBV12-4 and TRBJ2-2, with D perhaps TRBD1 (5 bases). The CDR3 is 13 residues long. The V end was cut by 7 bases, the J end by 5 bases, with 11 bases between.

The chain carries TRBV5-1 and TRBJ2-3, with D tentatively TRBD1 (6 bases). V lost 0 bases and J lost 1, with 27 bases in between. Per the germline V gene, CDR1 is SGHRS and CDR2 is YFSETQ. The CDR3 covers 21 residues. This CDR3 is CASSLAVSRGPEVGGTDTQYF. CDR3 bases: TGCGCCAGCAGCTTGGCCGTCAGCAGGGGACCTGAGGTGGGCGGCACAGATACGCAGTATTTT.